The rows below give T cell receptor beta chains drawn from one sample of a study of beta chain features in type 1 diabetes. Generated by immunoSEQ multiplex PCR, the TCRdb table keeps only in-frame clones and is missing some. The data hold around 250,000 clones, with 68% observed a single time. The sequenced sample was naive CD4+ T cells from blood. These receptors originate from a man aged 25-45 years in good health. The CDR3 runs from the conserved cysteine through the conserved F or W. D genes are given only for firm matches. Only some rows state a clone size, as once, few, many or a class for expanded clones.

J,D,size,V,CDR3,DNA
TRBJ2-3,.,.,TRBV2,CASSRASSEDTQYF,TGTGCCAGCTCCCGCGCGTCGTCCGAAGATACGCAGTATTTT
TRBJ1-2,TRBD1,once,TRBV28,CASSATGPLFGYGYTF,TGTGCCAGCAGTGCGACAGGGCCTCTCTTCGGCTATGGCTACACCTTC
TRBJ2-3,.,.,TRBV7-6,CASSLAADSNTDTQYF,TGTGCCAGCAGCTTAGCTGCGGACTCGAACACAGATACGCAGTATTTT
TRBJ2-1,TRBD2,few,TRBV30,CAWKGGLAGNNEQFF,TGTGCCTGGAAAGGGGGACTAGCGGGAAACAATGAGCAGTTCTTC
TRBJ1-1,.,.,TRBV18,CASSPALNTEAFF,TGTGCCAGCTCACCGGCCTTGAACACTGAAGCTTTCTTT
TRBJ2-3,.,few,TRBV29-1,CSVESSTLSTDTQYF,TGCAGCGTTGAATCGTCTACCCTGAGCACAGATACGCAGTATTTT
TRBJ2-5,.,.,TRBV29-1,CSGGQETQYF,TGCAGCGGCGGACAAGAGACCCAGTACTTC
TRBJ2-2,TRBD1,.,TRBV30,CAWSVRTGYGELFF,TGTGCCTGGAGTGTACGGACAGGATACGGGGAGCTGTTTTTT
TRBJ2-1,.,.,TRBV9,CASSPLGSSYNEQFF,TGTGCCAGCAGCCCTCTCGGCAGCTCCTACAATGAGCAGTTCTTC
TRBJ2-1,.,.,TRBV7-2,CASKGLSSYNEQFF,TGTGCCAGCAAGGGCCTTAGCTCCTACAATGAGCAGTTCTTC
TRBJ1-1,.,.,TRBV11-2,CASSFPNTEAFF,TGTGCCAGCAGCTTCCCGAACACTGAAGCTTTCTTT
TRBJ1-2,.,.,TRBV20-1,CSASLHGYTF,TGCAGTGCTAGTTTGCATGGCTACACCTTC
TRBJ2-7,TRBD1,.,TRBV14,CASSQPGQGPYEQYF,TGTGCCAGCAGCCAACCGGGACAGGGACCCTACGAGCAGTACTTC
TRBJ2-4,.,.,TRBV11-2,CASSSGILAKNIQYF,TGTGCCAGCAGCTCAGGGATACTAGCCAAAAACATTCAGTACTTC
TRBJ2-1,TRBD1,.,TRBV6-4,CATGGGQGYNEQFF,TGTGCCACCGGCGGGGGACAGGGCTACAATGAGCAGTTCTTC
TRBJ1-2,.,.,TRBV18,CASSPPDTLYGYTF,TGTGCCAGCTCACCACCAGACACACTCTATGGCTACACCTTC
TRBJ2-7,.,.,TRBV7-2,CASSFLATGEYEQYF,TGTGCCAGCAGCTTTTTGGCGACGGGAGAATACGAGCAGTACTTC
TRBJ2-3,.,.,TRBV7-9,CASSLDGTDTQYF,TGTGCCAGCAGCTTAGACGGCACAGATACGCAGTATTTT
TRBJ1-5,.,.,TRBV18,CASSAGRGNQPQHF,TGTGCCAGCTCAGCGGGACGAGGCAATCAGCCCCAGCATTTT
TRBJ2-3,.,.,TRBV7-2,CASSSRRDTQYF,TGTGCCAGCAGCTCACGAAGGGATACGCAGTATTTT
TRBJ2-5,.,.,TRBV4-1,CASSPDTRETQYF,TGCGCCAGCAGCCCGGACACGCGGGAGACCCAGTACTTC
TRBJ2-1,TRBD1,.,TRBV10-3,CAISVRTGGNEQFF,TGTGCCATCAGTGTCCGGACAGGGGGCAATGAGCAGTTCTTC
TRBJ2-7,.,.,TRBV30,CAWSSGDLYEQYF,TGTGCCTGGTCGTCCGGAGATCTCTACGAGCAGTACTTC
TRBJ1-1,.,.,TRBV20-1,CSAIGNTEAFF,TGCAGTGCTATAGGGAACACTGAAGCTTTCTTT
TRBJ1-1,.,.,TRBV29-1,CSVVTLPNRVSTTEAFF,TGCAGCGTCGTGACCCTTCCTAACAGGGTATCAACCACTGAAGCTTTCTTT
TRBJ1-2,.,.,TRBV15,CATSREQGYNYGYTF,TGTGCCACCAGCAGAGAACAGGGATATAACTATGGCTACACCTTC
TRBJ2-7,TRBD1,.,TRBV30,CAWSRGTGNEQYF,TGTGCCTGGAGCCGGGGGACAGGGAACGAGCAGTACTTC
TRBJ1-5,.,.,TRBV30,CAWSGLYRNQPQHF,TGTGCCTGGAGTGGCTTGTATCGCAATCAGCCCCAGCATTTT
TRBJ2-1,.,.,TRBV11-2,CASSLKFPAIRLNEQFF,TGTGCCAGCAGCTTAAAGTTCCCAGCGATAAGATTGAATGAGCAGTTCTTC
TRBJ2-7,TRBD2,.,TRBV7-2,CASSLEGTRFYEQYF,TGTGCCAGCAGCTTAGAAGGGACTAGGTTCTACGAGCAGTACTTC
TRBJ2-7,.,.,TRBV29-1,CSVVGQRAYEQYF,TGCAGCGTTGTCGGGCAGAGAGCCTACGAGCAGTACTTC
TRBJ1-2,.,.,TRBV30,CAWSVRANYGYTF,TGTGCCTGGAGTGTCAGAGCTAACTATGGCTACACCTTC
TRBJ2-3,.,.,TRBV9,CASSVAGQDTQYF,TGTGCCAGCAGCGTAGCAGGACAGGATACGCAGTATTTT
TRBJ2-2,.,.,TRBV9,CASSVVGTGELFF,TGTGCCAGCAGCGTAGTGGGAACCGGGGAGCTGTTTTTT
TRBJ2-5,.,.,TRBV30,CAWRASAETQYF,TGTGCCTGGAGAGCTAGCGCAGAGACCCAGTACTTC
TRBJ1-1,.,.,TRBV9,CASSEQNTEAFF,TGTGCCAGCAGCGAGCAGAACACTGAAGCTTTCTTT
TRBJ2-5,.,.,TRBV13,CASSLSETQYF,TGTGCCAGCAGCTTGAGTGAGACCCAGTACTTC
TRBJ2-1,.,.,TRBV30,CAWSLRHGDEQFF,TGTGCCTGGAGTCTTAGGCATGGGGATGAGCAGTTCTTC
TRBJ1-2,TRBD1,.,TRBV30,CASLGQGLSYGYTF,TGTGCCTCCTTGGGACAGGGTTTAAGCTATGGCTACACCTTC
TRBJ2-4,.,.,TRBV9,CASSVGGEGPVYF,TGTGCCAGCAGCGTAGGTGGTGAGGGACCTGTGTACTTC
TRBJ2-7,.,.,TRBV20-1,CSASVVYEQYF,TGCAGTGCTAGTGTAGTCTACGAGCAGTACTTC
TRBJ2-4,.,.,TRBV30,CAWKGTKNIQYF,TGTGCCTGGAAAGGGACCAAAAACATTCAGTACTTC
TRBJ2-5,.,.,TRBV30,CAWSVGALRETQYF,TGTGCCTGGAGTGTGGGAGCCCTCCGAGAGACCCAGTACTTC
TRBJ2-3,.,few,TRBV5-4,CASSLGGTDTQYF,TGTGCCAGCAGCTTGGGAGGCACAGATACGCAGTATTTT
TRBJ2-1,.,.,TRBV25-1,CASSDRARGEQFF,TGTGCCAGCAGTGACAGGGCCCGGGGTGAGCAGTTCTTC
TRBJ2-7,.,.,TRBV4-1,CASSQPHMTASEQYF,TGCGCCAGCAGCCAACCCCACATGACAGCCTCCGAGCAGTACTTC
TRBJ2-7,.,.,TRBV30,CAWTSRRGTEQYF,TGTGCCTGGACCTCAAGGAGAGGGACCGAGCAGTACTTC
TRBJ2-7,.,few,TRBV18,CASSLRPRASEQYF,TGTGCCAGCTCATTGCGGCCCCGGGCTTCCGAGCAGTACTTC
TRBJ1-1,.,few,TRBV30,CAWELGAEAFF,TGTGCCTGGGAACTAGGGGCCGAAGCTTTCTTT
TRBJ2-7,.,.,TRBV7-2,CASSLGLQKLNEQYF,TGTGCCAGCAGCTTAGGTTTGCAGAAGTTAAACGAGCAGTACTTC
TRBJ2-6,.,.,TRBV23-1,CASSQSRQSGANVLTF,TGCGCCAGCAGTCAATCCAGGCAATCTGGGGCCAACGTCCTGACTTTC
TRBJ2-2,.,.,TRBV7-9,CASSSPVEGLNTGELFF,TGTGCCAGCAGCTCGCCGGTAGAGGGATTGAACACCGGGGAGCTGTTTTTT
TRBJ1-2,TRBD1,.,TRBV29-1,CSAPQDRQGNYGYTF,TGCAGCGCCCCCCAGGACCGACAGGGGAACTATGGCTACACCTTC
TRBJ1-2,.,.,TRBV4-3,CASSQDGGRAGGYTF,TGCGCCAGCAGCCAAGATGGGGGCAGGGCCGGCGGCTACACCTTC
TRBJ2-7,.,.,TRBV5-1,CASSLAPGQGTYEQYF,TGCGCCAGCAGCTTGGCCCCGGGGCAGGGGACCTACGAGCAGTACTTC